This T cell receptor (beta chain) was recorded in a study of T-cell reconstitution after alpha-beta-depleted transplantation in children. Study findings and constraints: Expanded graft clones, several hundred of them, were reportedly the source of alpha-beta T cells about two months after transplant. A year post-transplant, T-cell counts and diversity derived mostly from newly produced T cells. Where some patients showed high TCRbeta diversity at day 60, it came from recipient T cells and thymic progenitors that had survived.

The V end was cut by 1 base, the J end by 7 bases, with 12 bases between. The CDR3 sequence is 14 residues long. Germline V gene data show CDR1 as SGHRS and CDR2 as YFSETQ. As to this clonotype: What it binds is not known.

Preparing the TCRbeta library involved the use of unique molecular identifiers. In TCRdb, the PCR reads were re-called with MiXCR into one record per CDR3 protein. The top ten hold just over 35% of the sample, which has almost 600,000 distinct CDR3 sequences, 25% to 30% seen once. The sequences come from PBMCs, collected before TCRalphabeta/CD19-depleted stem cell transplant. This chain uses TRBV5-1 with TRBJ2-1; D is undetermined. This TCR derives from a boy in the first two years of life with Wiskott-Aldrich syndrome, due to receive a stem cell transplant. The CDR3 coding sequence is TGCGCCAGCAGCTTGTTTGTCGGAAAAAATGAGCAGTTCTTC. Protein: CASSLFVGKNEQFF.